A single T cell receptor (beta chain) is shown here with its context. This CDR3 has 18 amino acids. V gave up 0 bases and J gave up 2 bases, with 16 bases separating them. Germline V CDR1 and CDR2: MNHEY, SMNVEV (reference sequence). The source of the sample is a study of cytomegalovirus exposure and HLA in healthy donors. Sequencing used immunoSEQ multiplex PCR; TCRdb keeps in-frame clones, though not all of them. The sample holds about 220,000 clones, just over 90% seen once. This receptor was identified in a woman younger than 30 in good health and CMV-seronegative. This chain uses TRBV27 with TRBJ2-2; maybe TRBD1 (6 bases). Sequenced material: PBMCs. CDR3 region: CASSLSMAGANNTGELFF. The CDR3 bases are TGTGCCAGCAGTTTATCGATGGCAGGGGCTAACAACACCGGGGAGCTGTTTTTT.